This TCR beta chain stems from a study of PD-1 blockade in classical Hodgkin lymphoma. Study-level information: With a 2-week interval, patients received intravenous nivolumab at 3 mg/kg. Study results and limitations: The study found complete responders had baseline diversity similar to newly diagnosed patients. There remain no defined causes for the repertoire differences, which possibly reflect disease activity or prior therapy.

Time point noted: cycle 4 day 1 (C4D1), after more than five weeks of nivolumab. Following autologous stem cell transplantation, relapse occurred in every patient, and exposure to brentuximab vedotin varied. Best overall response was complete response, partial response or progressive disease in these relapsed/refractory classical Hodgkin lymphoma patients. Concerning this clone: Its specificity is not known.

TCRdb's copy holds only in-frame clones and misses some; the assay was immunoSEQ multiplex PCR. The sample gives 50,000 or so clones, roughly 89% of which show up once; roughly 13% is in the top ten. The source was peripheral blood mononuclear cells (PBMCs), collected before the fourth cycle of nivolumab. This TCR came from a human donor with classical Hodgkin lymphoma.

The CDR3 region is CASSLLGATNEKLFF. CDR3 in DNA: TGTGCCAGCAGCCTGCTGGGGGCAACTAATGAAAAACTGTTTTTT. The rearrangement links TRBV5-8 to TRBJ1-4; D might be TRBD1 (5 bases). Trimming stripped 4 bases from V and 0 bases from J, with 10 bases between. This CDR3 is 15 amino acids long. CDR1 and CDR2 (germline): SGHTS, YDEGEE.